This record concerns one TCR beta chain sequence. A Seattle source enrolled patients during active infection and followed them longitudinally. V dropped 4 bases and J dropped 4 bases, with 10 bases sitting between them. The CDR3 runs 13 residues. Per germline, CDR1 KGHDR and CDR2 SFDVKD. The entry originates in a study of blood T cell repertoires in COVID-19. Study details: Both acute and convalescent COVID-19 samples were obtained from the United States, Italy and Spain.

Authors' analysis steps: From reference gene primer amplification, estimates of nucleated cell counts were derived. Repertoires were generated with immunoSEQ multiplex PCR, while TCRdb's copy carries only in-frame clones and drops some. V and J calls and clone size follow that table, whereas D and trimming were derived from the DNA. The sample has about 130,000 clones; about 85% are singletons. V and J are TRBV24-1 and TRBJ2-7, with D uncertain. The sequenced material came from peripheral blood. The TCR comes from a woman aged 80 or over with COVID-19, enrolled during active disease. CDR3 residues: CATSENANYEQYF. In nucleotides, the CDR3 is TGTGCCACCAGTGAAAACGCTAATTACGAGCAGTACTTC.